Presented here are 20 T cell receptor beta chains from one specimen sequenced in a study of STAT5B mutations in CD4+ large granular lymphocyte leukemia. Some clones are missing from TCRdb's copy, which holds only in-frame ones; the method was immunoSEQ multiplex PCR. Found here are around 50,000 clones, around 82% of them singletons; the top ten hold about 0.34%. The sample consisted of CD4+ T cells from blood buffy coats. Receptors were obtained from a human donor in good health.

The chain employs TRBV30 and TRBJ2-3; no firm D call. Germline V lookup: CDR1 GTSNPN, CDR2 SVGIG (reference sequence). The CDR3 is made up of 16 amino acids. V was cut by 2 bases and J by 3 bases, with 18 bases left in between. The CDR3 DNA is TGTGCCTGGAGTAACCGGGTCCAAAAAGGGACAGATACGCAGTATTTT. Encoded protein: CAWSNRVQKGTDTQYF.

The CDR3: CASSVRGQGTDTQYF. The DNA for the CDR3 is TGTGCCAGCAGCGTCAGGGGGCAGGGCACAGATACGCAGTATTTT. V is TRBV11-2 and J is TRBJ2-3, with 8 bases matching TRBD1. V shed 5 bases, J shed 1 base, and the junction held 5 bases outside the gene matches. Germline V gene lookup returns CDR1 SGHAT and CDR2 FQNNGV. This CDR3 is 15 amino acids long.

This chain connects TRBV9 to TRBJ1-2; D perhaps matches TRBD1 (5 bases). Trimming shortened V by 4 bases and J by 4 bases, and 17 bases separated the two germline ends. From germline, CDR1 is SGDLS and CDR2 YYNGEE. The CDR3 runs to 15 residues. CDR3 coding DNA: TGTGCCAGCAGCCGACACGACAGTTTTAGCTATGGCTACACCTTC. This gives the protein CASSRHDSFSYGYTF. Variable domain in full (rest from reference TRBV9 and TRBJ1-2): DSGVTQTPKHLITATGQRVTLRCSPRSGDLSVYWYQQSLDQGLQFLIQYYNGEERAKGNILERFSAQQFPDLHSELNLSSLELGDSALYFCASSRHDSFSYGYTFGSGTRLTVV.

This sequence joins TRBV27 and TRBJ1-2; D is undetermined. Trimming took off 3 bases at V and 2 bases at J, with 13 bases between the two ends. The V gene's germline CDR1 is MNHEY and CDR2 SMNVEV (reference sequence). This CDR3 comprises 15 residues. DNA for the CDR3: TGTGCCAGCAGTTTGAGAGGGATCAAGAACTATGGCTACACCTTC. Protein product: CASSLRGIKNYGYTF.

The gene calls are TRBV7-9 and TRBJ1-4; possibly TRBD1 for D (6 bases). This CDR3 contains 16 residues. V shed 5 bases and J shed 0 bases, with 13 bases lying between them. The germline CDR1 and CDR2 sequences are SEHNR and FQNEAQ (reference sequence). CDR3 bases: TGTGCCAGCAGCAACCCTCGGACAGCAACTAATGAAAAACTGTTTTTT. This translates into CASSNPRTATNEKLFF.

V usage is TRBV10-1 and J usage is TRBJ2-1, with 16 nucleotides matching TRBD2. V was clipped by 10 bases and J by 5 bases; unmatched bases: 8. Germline loops: CDR1 WNHNN, CDR2 SYGVQD (reference sequence). The length of the CDR3 is 16 residues. The CDR3 DNA follows: TGCGCCACCGGGACTAGCGGGAGGGCCAAAGACAATGAGCAGTTCTTC. As protein: CATGTSGRAKDNEQFF.

V and J are TRBV4-2 and TRBJ2-1; a possible D gene is TRBD2 (5 bases). This CDR3 has 14 residues. V shed 1 base and J shed 5 bases, with 9 bases lying between them. CDR1 LGHNA and CDR2 YNFKEQ come from the germline V gene. For the CDR3, the DNA is TGTGCCAGCAGCCAAGGAAGCGGAGACAATGAGCAGTTCTTC. It translates to CASSQGSGDNEQFF.

V is TRBV7-6 and J is TRBJ1-3, with a weak D call TRBD1 (6 bases). The V and J ends lost 4 bases and 0 bases respectively, with 19 bases between them. CDR1 is SGHVS and CDR2 is FNYEAQ in the germline V gene. The CDR3 length is 18 residues. CDR3 in DNA: TGTGCCAGCAGCTCCCTCGCACAGGGTTTCGGCTCTGGAAACACCATATATTTT. Translation gives CASSSLAQGFGSGNTIYF.

The V gene is TRBV4-1, the J gene TRBJ2-1; TRBD2 aligns across 14 bases. This CDR3 is built from 18 residues. Germline trimming cut 3 bases from V and 3 bases from J; bases unmatched to any gene: 7. Germline CDR1 is MGHRA and CDR2 is YSYEKL. The CDR3, as DNA: TGCGCCAGCAGCCATGGACTAGCGGGAGGTCCCTACTACAATGAGCAGTTCTTC. The encoded protein is CASSHGLAGGPYYNEQFF.

The V call is TRBV5-6, the J call TRBJ2-1, with 7 bases matching TRBD2. CDR1 is SGHDT and CDR2 is YYEEEE in the germline V gene. V shed 4 bases and J 8 bases; nucleotides not matched to a gene: 15. The CDR3 has 16 amino acids. CDR3 loop: CASSPGTKPAQDEQFF. CDR3 nucleotide sequence: TGTGCCAGCAGCCCCGGGACTAAGCCGGCTCAAGATGAGCAGTTCTTC.

As to this clone: The same CDR3 arises from other DNA sequences in this sample as well. The V call is TRBV5-1, the J call TRBJ1-4, with D hard to call. CDR1 is SGHRS, CDR2 YFSETQ, per germline. Deletions cut 0 bases from V and 3 bases from J, with 6 bases between. The CDR3 consists of 14 residues. CDR3 loop: CASSLGGSNEKLFF. CDR3 sequence (DNA): TGCGCCAGCAGCTTGGGAGGGTCTAATGAAAAACTGTTTTTT.

This clone was observed a few times. The rearrangement joins TRBV30 to TRBJ1-1, with TRBD1 as a possible D gene (5 bases). Germline CDR1 and CDR2: GTSNPN and SVGIG (reference sequence). V was shortened by 4 bases and J by 6 bases, with 15 bases between the two germline ends. The CDR3 extends over 13 amino acids. The CDR3 reads CAWTPAGRAEAFF. As DNA, the CDR3 is TGTGCCTGGACCCCCGCAGGGAGGGCTGAAGCTTTCTTT.

This chain uses TRBV6-1 with TRBJ2-3, with TRBD2 matching over 8 bases. The CDR3 loop spans 14 amino acids. V lost 6 bases to trimming and J lost 1 base; unmatched junction nucleotides: 3. Per the germline V gene, CDR1 is MNHNS and CDR2 is SASEGT. CDR3 protein: CASRLAGRTDTQYF. CDR3 nucleotide sequence: TGTGCCAGCAGGCTAGCGGGCCGCACAGATACGCAGTATTTT.

This clone was picked up one time. The chain links TRBV27 to TRBJ2-3; 14 nucleotides match TRBD2. Germline CDR1 and CDR2: MNHEY and SMNVEV (reference sequence). V lost 0 bases, J lost 3 bases, and 5 bases stayed unmatched. There are 18 residues in the CDR3. CDR3 loop: CASSLSGLAGARTDTQYF. The CDR3, as DNA: TGTGCCAGCAGTTTATCGGGACTAGCGGGAGCGAGGACAGATACGCAGTATTTT.

In this sample, this clone turned up once. The gene calls are TRBV5-1 and TRBJ2-5; weak D call: TRBD2 (6 bases). The germline V and J ends were trimmed by 0 bases and 4 bases, with 13 bases remaining between them. The CDR3 extends over 15 amino acids. The germline V gene encodes CDR1 SGHRS and CDR2 YFSETQ. The CDR3 region has the DNA TGCGCCAGCAGCTTGGGTGGGGGGAAAGGAGAGACCCAGTACTTC. This encodes CASSLGGGKGETQYF.

There are a few counts of this clone. J is TRBJ2-1 and V is TRBV30; 8 nucleotides match TRBD2. The ends lost 3 bases at V and 15 bases at J; junction bases unmatched: 10. CDR3 length: 12 amino acids. The germline V gene has CDR1 GTSNPN and CDR2 SVGIG (reference sequence). The CDR3 nucleotides read TGTGCCTGGAGCGATCCAGCGGGAGTACGGTTCTTC. Translation: CAWSDPAGVRFF.

The gene calls are TRBV19 and TRBJ1-2; D is possibly TRBD1 (5 bases). In germline, CDR1 is LNHDA, CDR2 SQIVND (reference sequence). The CDR3 is 14 residues long. Trimming stripped 6 bases from V and 3 bases from J, with 14 bases between. CDR3 sequence reads: CASSPVGGDYGYTF. The CDR3 DNA reads TGTGCCAGTAGCCCGGTGGGGGGTGACTATGGCTACACCTTC.

The chain has TRBV29-1 and TRBJ2-7; perhaps TRBD1 as D (5 bases). The length of the CDR3 is 14 residues. Germline V gene lookup returns CDR1 SQVTM and CDR2 ANQGSEA. The germline V and J ends were trimmed by 6 bases and 6 bases, with 21 bases remaining between them. The CDR3 nucleotides read TGCAGCGTGGAAAGACAGCCGCAAGACTCCGAGCAGTACTTC. It is translated as CSVERQPQDSEQYF.

The chain is built from TRBV14 and TRBJ1-5; the D is unclear. CDR1 is SGHDN, CDR2 FVKESK, per germline. There are 14 residues in the CDR3. Trimming removed 2 bases from V and 4 bases from J, with 9 bases in between. The CDR3 DNA is TGTGCCAGCAGCCAACACATTAGTAATCAGCCCCAGCATTTT. Amino acid sequence: CASSQHISNQPQHF.

V gene TRBV6-1 combines with J gene TRBJ1-2; D not certain. Germline lookup yields CDR1 MNHNS and CDR2 SASEGT. Trimming removed 6 bases from V and 4 bases from J, with 15 bases in between. The CDR3 covers 14 residues. CDR3 nucleotide sequence: TGTGCCAGCAGAAAAGAAACCTTTCTCTATGGCTACACCTTC. This codes for CASRKETFLYGYTF.